The sequence of this T cell receptor beta chain was determined in a study of vaccination effects on CD4 cells after COVID-19. Germline CDR1 is LGHDT and CDR2 is YNNKEL (reference sequence). The V and J ends lost 4 bases and 3 bases, in that order; junction bases with no gene match: 4. This CDR3 region has 14 residues. Antigen-specific CD4+ T cell clonotypes were called by their expansion after viral peptide-pool culture in ViraFEST. Cells that had been cultured for less than eleven days were the source of isolated CD4+ T cells. Among the vaccine recipients, none had a prior SARS-CoV-2 infection, and nucleocapsid antibodies were negative. This clone was observed once. Its specificity is not known. Measured with immunoSEQ multiplex PCR; TCRdb has only the in-frame clones, and not every one. Found here are 26,000 or so clones, 72% of them singletons; the top ten hold about 10%.

The chain uses TRBV3-1 (or the pseudogene TRBV3-2) and TRBJ1-2, with TRBD1 matching over 8 bases. The sequence was obtained from a human donor who received a COVID-19 vaccine. Sequencing was performed on CD4+ T cells from PBMCs cultured with SARS-CoV-2 spike peptides, taken before COVID-19 vaccination. The CDR3 loop reads CASSLDRGDYGYTF. In nucleotides, the CDR3 is TGTGCCAGCAGCCTCGACAGGGGTGACTATGGCTACACCTTC.